Listed below are T cell receptor beta chains from one sample, sequenced in a study of preoperative IRX-2 immunotherapy in early breast cancer. Generated by immunoSEQ multiplex PCR, the TCRdb table keeps only in-frame clones and is missing some. The table includes around 95,000 clones, roughly 85% detected once. Sequenced material: tumor tissue, taken after IRX-2 immunotherapy. Receptor source: a human donor with breast cancer. Both conserved end residues are part of each CDR3. Fields, in order: J gene, D gene, V gene, CDR3 protein. A D gene is named only where the DNA matches it firmly.

TRBJ2-1 | - | TRBV19 | CASSKSGMELYNEQFF
TRBJ1-3 | - | TRBV5-8 | CASSSGPGNTIYF
TRBJ1-2 | - | TRBV11-3 | CASSSPSGRVKNYGYTF
TRBJ2-2 | TRBD1 | TRBV6-7 | CAISEQGHTGELFF
TRBJ1-4 | - | TRBV29-1 | CSVITIGLEKLFF
TRBJ1-5 | - | TRBV5-1 | CASSFGGNNQPQHF
TRBJ2-1 | TRBD2 | TRBV19 | CASTHTGTSGYNEQFF
TRBJ1-2 | - | TRBV19 | CASSETGFAYGYTF
TRBJ2-7 | TRBD1 | TRBV18 | CASSRTSDRAYEQYF
TRBJ1-5 | - | TRBV19 | CASSKQGNQPQHF
TRBJ2-1 | - | TRBV6-8 | CASSFRGEVQFF
TRBJ1-4 | - | TRBV19 | CASSSRREKLFF
TRBJ2-3 | - | TRBV28 | CASSSPGATDTQYF
TRBJ2-6 | - | TRBV30 | CAWSPGARGANVLTF
TRBJ1-5 | TRBD1 | TRBV19 | CASSPPGQGASQPQHF